A single sample gave rise to the 24 T cell receptor beta chains below, sequenced in a study of early T cells in non-severe SARS-CoV-2 infection. MiXCR, applied by TCRdb to the 5' RACE reads, yields one record per CDR3 protein. Among about 33,000 distinct CDR3 sequences listed, about 4.7% were seen once. The sequenced material came from whole blood. The origin of the receptors is an adult who was a healthcare worker with PCR-confirmed SARS-CoV-2 infection or an uninfected control (not recorded which).

This clonotype has a count of ten or more. The chain employs TRBV7-2 and TRBJ1-2; the D is unclear. The CDR3 runs 15 residues. Germline CDR1 and CDR2: SGHTA and FQGNSA. Trimming pared 2 bases from V and 8 bases from J, leaving 18 bases between. The CDR3 is CASSLSNFGPDGYTF. In DNA form, the CDR3 reads TGTGCCAGCAGCTTATCCAATTTCGGACCCGACGGCTACACCTTC.

The chain couples TRBV7-6 to TRBJ2-5; the D is unclear. Germline CDR1 SGHVS, CDR2 FNYEAQ. The CDR3 consists of 13 residues. V was clipped by 2 bases and J by 2 bases, with 6 bases between them. CDR3 nucleotide sequence: TGTGCCAGCAGCTTATATGTACAAGAGACCCAGTACTTC. Its translation: CASSLYVQETQYF. Complete variable domain (other parts from reference TRBV7-6 and TRBJ2-5): GAGVSQSPRYKVTKRGQDVALRCDPISGHVSLYWYRQALGQGPEFLTYFNYEAQQDKSGLPNDRFSAERPEGSISTLTIQRTEQRDSAMYRCASSLYVQETQYFGPGTRLLVL.

In this sample, this clonotype turned up many times. This chain links TRBV7-6 with TRBJ2-5; maybe TRBD1 (6 bases). V lost 4 bases and J lost 2, with 14 bases in between. The CDR3 loop spans 15 amino acids. The germline gives CDR1 SGHVS, CDR2 FNYEAQ. The CDR3 here is CASSSTYGQQETQYF. The CDR3 DNA is TGTGCCAGCAGCTCAACATATGGACAGCAAGAGACCCAGTACTTC.

At least ten counts were recorded for this clonotype. The chain employs TRBV7-3 and TRBJ2-2; the D gene is possibly TRBD2 (5 bases). CDR3 size: 15 residues. CDR1 and CDR2 from the germline V gene are SGHTA and FQGTGA. Trimming left V 5 bases short and J 0 bases short, with 10 bases between. CDR3 bases: TGTGCCAGCAGCCGGGGTGCATCGAACACCGGGGAGCTGTTTTTT. Amino acids: CASSRGASNTGELFF.

This clonotype occurred a few times. The chain joins TRBV19 to TRBJ2-2; 10 nucleotides match TRBD2. From germline, CDR1 is LNHDA and CDR2 SQIVND (reference sequence). The CDR3 is 16 residues long. The V and J ends lost 6 bases and 1 base, in that order; junction bases with no gene match: 5. The CDR3 region has the DNA TGTGCCAGTAGCGTACTAGCGGGGCTGAACACCGGGGAGCTGTTTTTT. This codes for CASSVLAGLNTGELFF.

In its sample, this clonotype was seen many times. This rearrangement joins TRBV9 to TRBJ2-2; perhaps TRBD2 as D (5 bases). This CDR3 is built from 17 residues. Germline V gene data show CDR1 as SGDLS and CDR2 as YYNGEE. Trimming removed 3 bases from V and 0 bases from J, with 15 bases in between. CDR3 coding DNA: TGTGCCAGCAGCGCCTACACCTCGGGATCGAACACCGGGGAGCTGTTTTTT. Its translation is CASSAYTSGSNTGELFF.

In this sample, this clonotype turned up many times. The rearrangement links TRBV12-3 or TRBV12-4 to TRBJ2-2; D may be TRBD2 (6 bases). V was cut by 3 bases and J by 1 base, with 15 bases left in between. The CDR3 is 17 amino acids. CDR3 amino acids: CASSFTPGLRNTGELFF. The CDR3 coding sequence is TGTGCCAGCAGTTTTACCCCCGGACTACGGAACACCGGGGAGCTGTTTTTT.

This sequence joins TRBV7-8 and TRBJ2-1, with 9 bases aligning to TRBD2. The J call could be wrong; TRBJ2-7 is a better fit for the DNA end. The CDR3 consists of 16 residues. The germline CDR1 and CDR2 sequences are SGHVS and FQNEAQ. The CDR3 here is CASSPTVSGGYNEQYF. CDR3 nucleotide sequence: TGTGCCAGCAGCCCTACAGTGAGCGGGGGGTACAATGAGCAGTACTTC.

The V and J genes are TRBV4-1 and TRBJ1-1; D is perhaps TRBD1 (5 bases). Trimming removed 3 bases from V and 2 bases from J, with 10 bases in between. The germline CDR1 and CDR2 sequences are MGHRA and YSYEKL. This CDR3 has 14 residues. CDR3 protein: CASSQEQENTEAFF. For the CDR3, the DNA is TGCGCCAGCAGCCAGGAACAGGAAAACACTGAAGCTTTCTTT.

This clonotype came up many times. V and J are TRBV7-8 and TRBJ2-1; 13 bases are shared with TRBD2. The CDR3 totals 18 residues. V gave up 5 bases and J gave up 1 base; unmatched junction bases: 8. CDR1 and CDR2 from the germline V gene are SGHVS and FQNEAQ. The CDR3, as DNA: TGTGCCAGCAGCCCCCGGACTAGCGGGGGTTCTTCCTACAATGAGCAGTTCTTC. This codes for CASSPRTSGGSSYNEQFF.

The chain has TRBV11-2 and TRBJ2-3; TRBD2 is a possible D gene (5 bases). V was clipped by 5 bases and J by 2 bases, with 11 bases between them. In germline, CDR1 is SGHAT, CDR2 FQNNGV. This CDR3 spans 14 amino acids. DNA of the CDR3: TGTGCCAGCAGCCCGGGAAGTCTCACAGATACGCAGTATTTT. Protein product: CASSPGSLTDTQYF.

This clonotype was detected many times. The rearrangement joins TRBV3-1 to TRBJ2-7; no firm D call. Per germline, CDR1 LGHDT and CDR2 YNNKEL (reference sequence). CDR3 length equals 13 residues. Trimming pared 4 bases from V and 2 bases from J, leaving 9 bases between. The CDR3 protein is CASSRQRTYEQYF. As DNA, the CDR3 is TGTGCCAGCAGCCGTCAGAGAACCTACGAGCAGTACTTC.

At least ten counts were recorded for this clonotype. The genes are TRBV6-1 and TRBJ2-3; 13 bases agree with TRBD2. Germline V gene data show CDR1 as MNHNS and CDR2 as SASEGT. This CDR3 is 16 amino acids long. The junction had 6 bases not matched to a gene; V was cut back by 7 bases and J by 2 bases. CDR3 nucleotides: TGTGCCAGCATCCGGACTAGCGGGGGAAACACAGATACGCAGTATTTT. Residues: CASIRTSGGNTDTQYF.

This clonotype was observed at least ten times. The V gene is TRBV7-2, the J gene TRBJ1-6; tentatively, D is TRBD1 (6 bases). V gave up 7 bases and J gave up 3 bases, with 10 bases separating them. The CDR3 has 14 residues. The germline V gene encodes CDR1 SGHTA and CDR2 FQGNSA. In nucleotides, the CDR3 is TGTGCCAGCAACAAGGACAGCTATAATTCACCCCTCCACTTT. Encoded protein: CASNKDSYNSPLHF. The full variable domain, its missing parts supplied by reference TRBV7-2 and TRBJ1-6, is GAGVSQSPSNKVTEKGKDVELRCDPISGHTALYWYRQSLGQGLEFLIYFQGNSAPDKSGLPSDRFSAERTGGSVSTLTIQRTQQEDSAVYLCASNKDSYNSPLHFGNGTRLTVT.

Ten or more counts support this clonotype. The chain employs TRBV4-1 and TRBJ2-7; 9 bases fit TRBD1. From germline, CDR1 is MGHRA and CDR2 YSYEKL. CDR3 size: 17 residues. Losses at the gene ends were 0 bases for V and 6 bases for J; bases not matched to a gene: 12. CDR3 DNA: TGCGCCAGCAGCCAAGATTTCCATACGGGACAGGGAGGCGAGCAGTACTTC. This encodes CASSQDFHTGQGGEQYF.

This clonotype was counted at least ten times. The chain links TRBV4-3 to TRBJ2-5; maybe TRBD2 (5 bases). The CDR3 is made up of 13 amino acids. Trimming left V 3 bases short and J 2 bases short, with 7 bases between. In germline, CDR1 is LGHNA, CDR2 YSLEER. CDR3 bases: TGCGCCAGCAGCCACTCGGGGCAAGAGACCCAGTACTTC. Translation gives CASSHSGQETQYF.

This clonotype was detected many times. This chain links TRBV12-3 or TRBV12-4 with TRBJ1-5; D is unclear. Trimming took off 2 bases at V and 1 base at J, with 12 bases between the two ends. This CDR3 comprises 16 residues. CDR3 DNA sequence: TGTGCCAGCAGTTTATGGGGAGGGATGAGCAATCAGCCCCAGCATTTT. It yields the protein CASSLWGGMSNQPQHF.

At least ten counts were recorded for this clonotype. The rearrangement uses TRBV12-3 or TRBV12-4 and TRBJ1-5; 9 nucleotides align to TRBD1. CDR3 length: 16 residues. With V trimmed by 6 bases and J by 6 bases, 12 bases remained unmatched. The CDR3 DNA reads as TGTGCCAGCAGGAGGACAGGGGACGGTAGGCTTCAGCCCCAGCATTTT. Protein: CASRRTGDGRLQPQHF.

This clonotype has more than one count but fewer than ten. This chain uses TRBV20-1 with TRBJ1-3; D is uncertain. The CDR3 covers 11 residues. Trimming shortened V by 4 bases and J by 8 bases, and 9 bases separated the two germline ends. Germline CDR1 reads DFQATT; CDR2 reads SNEGSKA (reference sequence). This CDR3 is CSAKTSHTIYF. The CDR3 DNA follows: TGCAGTGCTAAAACTTCCCACACCATATATTTT.

Ten or more counts support this clonotype. The gene calls are TRBV7-9 and TRBJ1-2; D not certain. In germline, CDR1 is SEHNR, CDR2 FQNEAQ (reference sequence). V was pared by 3 bases and J by 4 bases, with 9 bases between. This CDR3 contains 13 residues. DNA for the CDR3: TGTGCCAGCAGCTTCGGACGGACCTATGGCTACACCTTC. Translated, it gives CASSFGRTYGYTF.

This clonotype was found many times. CDR3 in DNA: TGCAGTGCTAGAAGAGCATCCAACTCTGGAAACACCATATATTTT. This translates into CSARRASNSGNTIYF. The chain joins TRBV20-1 to TRBJ1-3; D ambiguous. The CDR3 length is 15 residues. V dropped 2 bases and J dropped 0 bases, with 11 bases sitting between them. Germline values: CDR1 DFQATT, CDR2 SNEGSKA (reference sequence).

This clonotype was recorded at least ten times. The chain has TRBV6-5 and TRBJ2-3, with D possibly being TRBD1 (5 bases). V lost 2 bases, J lost 7 bases, and 19 bases lay in between. CDR1 and CDR2 from the germline V gene are MNHEY and SVGAGI. The CDR3 covers 16 residues. CDR3 protein: CASSYQRPAQGHTQYF. CDR3 DNA sequence: TGTGCCAGCAGTTACCAACGGCCGGCCCAGGGCCATACGCAGTATTTT.

The chain has TRBV11-2 and TRBJ2-3; D gene uncertain. The V end was cut by 2 bases, the J end by 2 bases, with 11 bases between. Germline loops: CDR1 SGHAT, CDR2 FQNNGV. CDR3 length equals 15 residues. CDR3 protein: CASSLRGPYTDTQYF. The CDR3 DNA is TGTGCCAGCAGCTTAAGAGGACCGTACACAGATACGCAGTATTTT.

This clonotype was observed a few times. CDR3 in DNA: TGCGCCAGCAGCCTTGGTAGCGGGGCCAAGGAGACCCAGTACTTC. It is translated as CASSLGSGAKETQYF. This rearrangement joins TRBV5-1 to TRBJ2-5; 8 positions match TRBD2. The V gene end was trimmed by 4 bases and the J gene end by 5 bases; junction bases not matched to a gene: 10. The CDR3 sequence is 15 residues long. Germline V CDR1 and CDR2: SGHRS, YFSETQ.